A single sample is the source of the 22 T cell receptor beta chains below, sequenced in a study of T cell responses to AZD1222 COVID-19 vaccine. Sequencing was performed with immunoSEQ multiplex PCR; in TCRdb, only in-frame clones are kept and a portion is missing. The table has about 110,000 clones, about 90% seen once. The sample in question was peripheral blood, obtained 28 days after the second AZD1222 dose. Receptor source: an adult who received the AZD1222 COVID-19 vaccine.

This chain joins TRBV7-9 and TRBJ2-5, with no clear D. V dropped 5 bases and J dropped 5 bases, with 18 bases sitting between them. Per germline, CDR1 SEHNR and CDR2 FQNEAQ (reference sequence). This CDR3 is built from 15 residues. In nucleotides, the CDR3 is TGTGCCAGCAGCCCTCCGAGAAGGGCACGGGAGACCCAGTACTTC. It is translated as CASSPPRRARETQYF.

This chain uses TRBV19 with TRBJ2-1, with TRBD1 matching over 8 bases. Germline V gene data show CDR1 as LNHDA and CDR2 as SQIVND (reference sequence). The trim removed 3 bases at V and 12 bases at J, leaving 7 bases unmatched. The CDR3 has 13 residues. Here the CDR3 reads CASSIGAGGWQFF. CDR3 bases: TGTGCCAGTAGTATCGGGGCAGGGGGCTGGCAGTTCTTC.

The CDR3 protein is CASSAGTGTSALHF. CDR3 bases: TGTGCCAGCAGCGCCGGGACAGGGACCTCGGCCCTCCACTTT. The chain recombines TRBV9 with TRBJ1-6, with TRBD1 matching over 9 bases. CDR3 length: 14 amino acids. The germline V gene has CDR1 SGDLS and CDR2 YYNGEE. V was pared by 3 bases and J by 14 bases, with 9 bases of the junction left unmatched.

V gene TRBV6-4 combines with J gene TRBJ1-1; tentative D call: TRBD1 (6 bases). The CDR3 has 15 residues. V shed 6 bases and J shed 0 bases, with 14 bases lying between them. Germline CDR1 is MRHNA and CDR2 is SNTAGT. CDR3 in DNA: TGTGCCAGCAGGACACGGACAGCACTGAACACTGAAGCTTTCTTT. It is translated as CASRTRTALNTEAFF.

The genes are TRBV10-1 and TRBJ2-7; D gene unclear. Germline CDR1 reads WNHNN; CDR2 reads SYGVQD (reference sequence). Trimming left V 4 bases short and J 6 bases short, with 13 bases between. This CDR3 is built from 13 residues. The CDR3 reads CASSGPPVGEQYF. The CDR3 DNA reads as TGCGCCAGCAGTGGCCCCCCCGTGGGCGAGCAGTACTTC.

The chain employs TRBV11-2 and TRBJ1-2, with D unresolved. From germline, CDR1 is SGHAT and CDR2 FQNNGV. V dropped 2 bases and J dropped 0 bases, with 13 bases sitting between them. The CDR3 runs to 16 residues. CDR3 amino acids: CASSLPLGSSNYGYTF. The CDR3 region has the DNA TGTGCCAGCAGCTTACCCCTTGGCAGCTCTAACTATGGCTACACCTTC. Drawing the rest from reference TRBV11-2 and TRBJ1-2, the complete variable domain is EAGVAQSPRYKIIEKRQSVAFWCNPISGHATLYWYQQILGQGPKLLIQFQNNGVVDDSQLPKDRFSAERLKGVDSTLKIQPAKLEDSAVYLCASSLPLGSSNYGYTFGSGTRLTVV.

The CDR3 sequence is CASSEGQNTEAFF. In nucleotides, the CDR3 is TGTGCCAGCAGTGAGGGACAGAACACTGAAGCTTTCTTT. The chain has TRBV27 and TRBJ1-1; tentatively, D is TRBD1 (6 bases). The germline V gene has CDR1 MNHEY and CDR2 SMNVEV (reference sequence). CDR3 size: 13 residues. Trimming left V 5 bases short and J 1 base short, with 8 bases between.

CDR3 in amino acids: CASSKRPSLGTSSYEQYF. For the CDR3, the DNA is TGTGCCAGCAGCAAACGTCCGAGCCTCGGGACTAGCTCATACGAGCAGTACTTC. The chain joins TRBV21-1 to TRBJ2-7; no check of the table's D call, TRBD2, against the DNA was made. TRBV21-1 is listed as a pseudogene. The CDR3 extends over 18 amino acids.

In DNA, the CDR3 is TGTGCCAGCAGCCAAGCGGAAGGGGGCGTGTACATTCAGTACTTC. Its protein product is CASSQAEGGVYIQYF. The J gene is TRBJ2-4, the V gene TRBV3-1 (or the pseudogene TRBV3-2), with 7 positions matching TRBD1. Germline CDR1 reads LGHDT; CDR2 reads YNNKEL (reference sequence). This CDR3 is 15 amino acids long. J was trimmed by 8 bases and V by 1 base; bases with no gene match: 8.

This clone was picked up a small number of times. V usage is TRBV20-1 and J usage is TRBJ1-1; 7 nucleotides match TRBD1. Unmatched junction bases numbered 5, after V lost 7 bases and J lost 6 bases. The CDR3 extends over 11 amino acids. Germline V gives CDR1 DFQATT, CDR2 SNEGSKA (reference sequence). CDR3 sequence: CSEQGMAEAFF. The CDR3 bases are TGCAGTGAACAGGGGATGGCTGAAGCTTTCTTT.

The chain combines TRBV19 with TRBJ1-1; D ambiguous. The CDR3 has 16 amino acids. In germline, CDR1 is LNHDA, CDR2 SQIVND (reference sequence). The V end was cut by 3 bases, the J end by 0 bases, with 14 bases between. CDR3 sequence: CASSMEAATMNTEAFF. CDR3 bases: TGTGCCAGTAGTATGGAGGCAGCAACCATGAACACTGAAGCTTTCTTT.

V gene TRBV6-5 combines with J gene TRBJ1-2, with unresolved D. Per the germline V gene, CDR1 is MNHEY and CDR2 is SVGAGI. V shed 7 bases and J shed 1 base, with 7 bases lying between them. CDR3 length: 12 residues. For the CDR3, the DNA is TGTGCCAGCAAATCGGGTAACTATGGCTACACCTTC. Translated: CASKSGNYGYTF.

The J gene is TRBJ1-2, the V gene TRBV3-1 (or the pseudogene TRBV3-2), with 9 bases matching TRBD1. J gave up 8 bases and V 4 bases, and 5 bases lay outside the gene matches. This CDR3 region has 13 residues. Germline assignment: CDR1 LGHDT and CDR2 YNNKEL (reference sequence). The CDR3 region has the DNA TGTGCCAGCAGCCTGGGGGGACAGGGAGGCTACACCTTC. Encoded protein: CASSLGGQGGYTF.

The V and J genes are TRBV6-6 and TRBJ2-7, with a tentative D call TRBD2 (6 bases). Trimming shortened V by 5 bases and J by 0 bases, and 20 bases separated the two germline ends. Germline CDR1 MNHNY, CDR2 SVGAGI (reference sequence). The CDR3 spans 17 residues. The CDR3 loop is CASSGSKGEAGSYEQYF. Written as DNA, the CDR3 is TGTGCCAGCAGTGGATCTAAAGGGGAGGCGGGCTCCTACGAGCAGTACTTC.

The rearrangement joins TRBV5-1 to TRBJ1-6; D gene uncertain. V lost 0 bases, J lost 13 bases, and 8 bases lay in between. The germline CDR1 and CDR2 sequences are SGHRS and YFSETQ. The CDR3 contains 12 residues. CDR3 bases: TGCGCCAGCAGCTTGGTCGGGCCCCCCCTCCACTTT. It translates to CASSLVGPPLHF. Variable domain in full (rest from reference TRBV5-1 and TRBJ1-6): KAGVTQTPRYLIKTRGQQVTLSCSPISGHRSVSWYQQTPGQGLQFLFEYFSETQRNKGNFPGRFSGRQFSNSRSEMNVSTLELGDSALYLCASSLVGPPLHFGNGTRLTVT.

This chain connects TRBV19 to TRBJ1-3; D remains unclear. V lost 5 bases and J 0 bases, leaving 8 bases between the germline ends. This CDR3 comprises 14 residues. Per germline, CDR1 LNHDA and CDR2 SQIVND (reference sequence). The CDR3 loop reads CASSLWSSGNTIYF. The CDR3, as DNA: TGTGCCAGTAGTTTGTGGAGCTCTGGAAACACCATATATTTT. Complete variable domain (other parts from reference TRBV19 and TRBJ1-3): DGGITQSPKYLFRKEGQNVTLSCEQNLNHDAMYWYRQDPGQGLRLIYYSQIVNDFQKGDIAEGYSVSREKKESFPLTVTSAQKNPTAFYLCASSLWSSGNTIYFGEGSWLTVV.

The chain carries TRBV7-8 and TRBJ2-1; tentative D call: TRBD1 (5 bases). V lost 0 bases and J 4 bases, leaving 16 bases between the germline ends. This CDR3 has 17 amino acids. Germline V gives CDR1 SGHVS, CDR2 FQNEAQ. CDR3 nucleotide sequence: TGTGCCAGCAGCTTAGCCTTCAACAGGCGCTCTTACAATGAGCAGTTCTTC. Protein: CASSLAFNRRSYNEQFF.

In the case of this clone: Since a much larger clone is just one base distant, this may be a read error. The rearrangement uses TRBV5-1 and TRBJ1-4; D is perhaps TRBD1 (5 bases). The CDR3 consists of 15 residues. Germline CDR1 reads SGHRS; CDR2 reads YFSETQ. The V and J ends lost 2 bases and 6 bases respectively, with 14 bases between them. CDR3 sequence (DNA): TGCGCCAGCAGCTTCTCGGCAGGGCGGGATGAAAAACTGTTTTTT. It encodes CASSFSAGRDEKLFF. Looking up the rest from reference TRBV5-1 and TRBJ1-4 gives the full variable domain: KAGVTQTPRYLIKTRGQQVTLSCSPISGHRSVSWYQQTPGQGLQFLFEYFSETQRNKGNFPGRFSGRQFSNSRSEMNVSTLELGDSALYLCASSFSAGRDEKLFFGSGTQLSVL.

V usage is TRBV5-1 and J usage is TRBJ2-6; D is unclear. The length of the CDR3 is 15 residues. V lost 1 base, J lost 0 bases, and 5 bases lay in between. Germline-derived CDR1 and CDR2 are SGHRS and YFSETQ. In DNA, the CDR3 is TGCGCCAGCAGCTTGACCCGCTCTGGGGCCAACGTCCTGACTTTC. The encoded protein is CASSLTRSGANVLTF. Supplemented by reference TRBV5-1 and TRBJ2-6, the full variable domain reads KAGVTQTPRYLIKTRGQQVTLSCSPISGHRSVSWYQQTPGQGLQFLFEYFSETQRNKGNFPGRFSGRQFSNSRSEMNVSTLELGDSALYLCASSLTRSGANVLTFGAGSRLTVL.

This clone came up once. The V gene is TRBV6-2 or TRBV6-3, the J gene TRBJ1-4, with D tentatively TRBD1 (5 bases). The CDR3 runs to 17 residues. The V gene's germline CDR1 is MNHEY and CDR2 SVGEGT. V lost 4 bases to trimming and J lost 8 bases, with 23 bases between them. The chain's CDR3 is CASSSWVPGTSGEKLFF. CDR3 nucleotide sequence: TGTGCCAGCAGTTCCTGGGTTCCCGGGACTTCGGGGGAAAAACTGTTTTTT.

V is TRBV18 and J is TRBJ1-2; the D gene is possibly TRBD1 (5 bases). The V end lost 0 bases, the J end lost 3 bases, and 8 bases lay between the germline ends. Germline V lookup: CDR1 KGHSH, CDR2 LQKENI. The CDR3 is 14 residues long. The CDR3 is CASSPPGVDYGYTF. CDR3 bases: TGTGCCAGCTCACCACCGGGGGTCGACTATGGCTACACCTTC.

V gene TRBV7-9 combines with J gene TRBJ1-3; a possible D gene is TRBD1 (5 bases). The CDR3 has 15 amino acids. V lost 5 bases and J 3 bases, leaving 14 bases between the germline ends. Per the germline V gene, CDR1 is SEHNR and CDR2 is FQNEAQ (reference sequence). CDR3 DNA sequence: TGTGCCAGCAGCCCCCCCTTCAGGGTTGGAAACACCATATATTTT. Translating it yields CASSPPFRVGNTIYF. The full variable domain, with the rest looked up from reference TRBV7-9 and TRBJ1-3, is DTGVSQNPRHKITKRGQNVTFRCDPISEHNRLYWYRQTLGQGPEFLTYFQNEAQLEKSRLLSDRFSAERPKGSFSTLEIQRTEQGDSAMYLCASSPPFRVGNTIYFGEGSWLTVV.